This T cell receptor (beta chain) is from a study of Ad26.COV2.S vaccination and SARS-CoV-2 variants. The overall study: The donor belonged to the COV1001 Ad26.COV2.S trial arm. Participants got Ad26.COV2.S intramuscularly, once or twice 56 days apart.

Comments on this clone: Its specificity is unknown.

This sample's treatment: some 20 received Ad26.COV2.S at low or high dose, single or two shots; about five received placebo; per-sample allocation not given. Specimens were obtained on day 63 following the first vaccine or placebo injection. The table came from immunoSEQ multiplex PCR; TCRdb's copy has only in-frame clones and leaves some out. The repertoire includes approximately 410,000 clones, 88% of them detected once, and approximately 4% sits in the top ten. The study, taken as a whole, reports: Total T cell responses may have been underestimated by the TCR breadth and depth analyses. Spike-specific TCR breadth in vaccine recipients exceeded that seen in placebo recipients.

This clonotype originated in a person aged 18-65 years who received the Ad26.COV2.S COVID-19 vaccine or a placebo. The starting material was peripheral blood, obtained in a trial of Ad26.COV2.S vaccine versus placebo.

The DNA of the CDR3 is TGCGCCAGCAGCCACCCCCTGTTGGGGGGGCCCTCGAACACCGGGGAGCTGTTTTTT. This codes for CASSHPLLGGPSNTGELFF. The rearrangement joins TRBV4-1 to TRBJ2-2, with a weak D call TRBD2 (7 bases). The CDR3 loop spans 19 amino acids. Trimming took off 3 bases at V and 0 bases at J, with 20 bases between the two ends. Germline CDR1 reads MGHRA; CDR2 reads YSYEKL.